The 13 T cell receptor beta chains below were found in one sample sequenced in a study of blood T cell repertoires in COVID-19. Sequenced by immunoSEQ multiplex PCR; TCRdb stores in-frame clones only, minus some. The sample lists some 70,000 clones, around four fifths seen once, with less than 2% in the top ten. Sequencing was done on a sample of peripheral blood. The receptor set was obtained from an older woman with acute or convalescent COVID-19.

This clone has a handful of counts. The chain's CDR3 is CASSEAIQAPGNEQFF. The CDR3, as DNA: TGTGCCAGCAGTGAAGCTATCCAGGCCCCGGGGAATGAGCAGTTCTTC. The rearrangement links TRBV6-1 to TRBJ2-1; tentatively, D is TRBD2 (5 bases). V lost 0 bases and J 7 bases, leaving 16 bases between the germline ends. This CDR3 is 16 amino acids long. CDR1 is MNHNS, CDR2 SASEGT, per germline.

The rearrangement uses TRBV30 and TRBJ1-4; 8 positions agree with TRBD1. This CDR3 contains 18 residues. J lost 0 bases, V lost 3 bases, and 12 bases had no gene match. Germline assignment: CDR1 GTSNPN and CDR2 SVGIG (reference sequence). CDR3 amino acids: CAWRDRARVTATNEKLFF. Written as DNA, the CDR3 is TGTGCCTGGAGGGACAGGGCACGAGTCACGGCAACTAATGAAAAACTGTTTTTT.

CDR3 sequence reads: CASSQGTVTEAFF. The CDR3 bases are TGTGCCAGCAGCCAAGGGACAGTCACTGAAGCTTTCTTT. The chain is built from TRBV14 and TRBJ1-1; tentatively, D is TRBD1 (6 bases). V gave up 1 base and J gave up 4 bases, with 7 bases separating them. In germline, CDR1 is SGHDN, CDR2 FVKESK. CDR3 length: 13 amino acids.

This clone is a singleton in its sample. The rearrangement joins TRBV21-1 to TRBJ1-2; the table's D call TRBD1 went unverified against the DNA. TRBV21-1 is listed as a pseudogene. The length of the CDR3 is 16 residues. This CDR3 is CASSKLSDRGGGGYTF. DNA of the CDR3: TGTGCCAGCAGCAAGCTTTCGGACAGGGGAGGGGGTGGCTACACCTTC.

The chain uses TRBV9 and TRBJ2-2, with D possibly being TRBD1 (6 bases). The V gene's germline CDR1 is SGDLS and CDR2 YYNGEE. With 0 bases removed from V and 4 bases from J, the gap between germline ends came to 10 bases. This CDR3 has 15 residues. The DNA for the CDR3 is TGTGCCAGCAGCGTAGGGACAGTTAGCACCGGGGAGCTGTTTTTT. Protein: CASSVGTVSTGELFF.

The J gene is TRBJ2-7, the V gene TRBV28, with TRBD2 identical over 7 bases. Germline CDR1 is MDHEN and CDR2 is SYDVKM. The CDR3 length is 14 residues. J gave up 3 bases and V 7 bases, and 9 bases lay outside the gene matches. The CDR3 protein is CASTTVGGIYEQYF. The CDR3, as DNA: TGTGCCAGCACCACGGTCGGGGGGATCTACGAGCAGTACTTC.

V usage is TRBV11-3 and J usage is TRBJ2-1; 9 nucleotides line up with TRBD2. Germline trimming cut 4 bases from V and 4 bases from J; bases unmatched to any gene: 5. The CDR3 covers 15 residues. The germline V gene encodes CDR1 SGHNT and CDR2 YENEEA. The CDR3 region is CASSSTSGPYNEQFF. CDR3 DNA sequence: TGTGCCAGCAGCTCAACTAGCGGGCCGTACAATGAGCAGTTCTTC.

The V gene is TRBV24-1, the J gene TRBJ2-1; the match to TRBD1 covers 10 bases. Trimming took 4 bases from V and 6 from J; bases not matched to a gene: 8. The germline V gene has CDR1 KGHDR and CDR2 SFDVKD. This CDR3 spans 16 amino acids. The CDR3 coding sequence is TGTGCCACCAGTGACCCCGGCGGGACAGGGGCCAATGAGCAGTTCTTC. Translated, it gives CATSDPGGTGANEQFF.

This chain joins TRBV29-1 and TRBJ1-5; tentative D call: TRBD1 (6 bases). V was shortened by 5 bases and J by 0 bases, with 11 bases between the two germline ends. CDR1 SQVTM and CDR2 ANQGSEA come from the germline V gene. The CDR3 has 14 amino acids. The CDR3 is CSVLLTGSNQPQHF. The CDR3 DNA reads TGCAGCGTTTTGCTGACAGGTAGCAATCAGCCCCAGCATTTT.

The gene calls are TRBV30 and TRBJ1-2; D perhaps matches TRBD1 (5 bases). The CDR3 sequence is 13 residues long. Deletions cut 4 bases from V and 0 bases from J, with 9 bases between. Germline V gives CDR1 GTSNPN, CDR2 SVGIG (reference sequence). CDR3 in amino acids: CAWTGGPNYGYTF. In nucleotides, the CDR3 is TGTGCCTGGACGGGGGGACCTAACTATGGCTACACCTTC.

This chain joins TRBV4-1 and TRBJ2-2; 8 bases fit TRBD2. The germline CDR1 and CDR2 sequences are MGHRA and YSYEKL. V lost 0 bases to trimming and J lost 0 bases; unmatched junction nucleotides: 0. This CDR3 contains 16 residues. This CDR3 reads CASSQEGLANTGELFF. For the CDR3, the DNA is TGCGCCAGCAGCCAAGAGGGACTAGCGAACACCGGGGAGCTGTTTTTT.

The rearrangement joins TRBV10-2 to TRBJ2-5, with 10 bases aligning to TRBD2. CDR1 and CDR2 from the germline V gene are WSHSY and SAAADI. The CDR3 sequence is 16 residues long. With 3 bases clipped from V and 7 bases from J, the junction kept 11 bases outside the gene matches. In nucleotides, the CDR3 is TGCGCCAGCAGTGAAAGAAGCGGGGGGGGTATTTGGACCCAGTACTTC. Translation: CASSERSGGGIWTQYF.

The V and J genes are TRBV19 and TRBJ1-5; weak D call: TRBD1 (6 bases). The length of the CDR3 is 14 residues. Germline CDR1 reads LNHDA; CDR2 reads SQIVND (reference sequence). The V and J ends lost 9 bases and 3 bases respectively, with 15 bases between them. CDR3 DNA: TGTGCCAGCCAACTCGGGACAATCAATCAGCCCCAGCATTTT. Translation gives CASQLGTINQPQHF.